The sequence of this TCR beta chain was determined in a study of glioma-infiltrating T cells. General study results and limits: Gliomas, especially low-grade, showed above-expected tissue-blood divergence; non-neoplastic patients showed below. Only very few CDR3 sequences appeared in both tissue and blood.

Germline-derived CDR1 and CDR2 are SEHNR and FQNEAQ (reference sequence). This CDR3 has 14 amino acids. V was pared by 1 base and J by 7 bases, with 6 bases of the junction left unmatched. In regard to this clonotype: Its antigen is not known.

TCR alpha and beta CDR3 regions were amplified from RNA using iRepertoire nested multiplex PCR. One-step reverse transcription and amplification started from approximately 100-400 ng of tissue mRNA or PBMC total RNA. Via MiXCR, TCRdb re-called the multiplex PCR reads, giving one row per CDR3 protein. The repertoire consists of around 130,000 distinct CDR3 sequences, with more than 20% occurring once and the leading ten covering over 25%. This sequence joins TRBV7-9 and TRBJ1-1; the match to TRBD1 covers 7 bases. This TCR derives from a human donor with low-grade glioma or glioblastoma, undergoing nonglioma brain surgery, or in good health (not recorded which). The sample taken for sequencing was glioma tissue, nonneoplastic brain tissue, or PBMCs (not recorded which). The CDR3 bases are TGTGCCAGCAGCTTAGAGGCAGGGGGTGTTGAAGCTTTCTTT. Residues: CASSLEAGGVEAFF.